The present T cell receptor beta chain was sequenced within a study of T cell responses to AZD1222 COVID-19 vaccine. Comment on this clone: What it recognizes is unknown.

The ends were cut back, 10 bases at V and 2 bases at J, with 18 bases in the middle. The CDR3 is 14 residues long. Germline V gene sequence: CDR1 SNHLY, CDR2 FYNNEI. Libraries were prepared by immunoSEQ multiplex PCR; TCRdb keeps only in-frame clonotypes and omits some of them. Here the sample spans 180,000 or so clones, around 90% being singletons. Study-wide points: With dominance at 160-218 and 743-854, vaccine-associated CD4 TCRs spanned spike.

This receptor was obtained from an adult who received the AZD1222 COVID-19 vaccine. The rearrangement uses TRBV2 and TRBJ2-7, with a tentative D call TRBD1 (7 bases). Source: peripheral blood, taken 28 days after the second AZD1222 dose. The CDR3 coding sequence is TGTGCCATCCAGGGGGTAGGGGGGACCTACGAGCAGTACTTC. Translated: CAIQGVGGTYEQYF.